This passage covers 15 T cell receptor beta chains from one sample sequenced in a study of HIV-infected children after antiretroviral therapy interruption. Regarding treatment: PENTA 11 planned treatment interruption arm or continuous ART arm. A 3' RACE protocol on RNA, with unique molecular identifiers, produced the TCR library. TCRdb re-called the 3' RACE reads with MiXCR, one entry per CDR3 protein. The data contain around 50,000 distinct CDR3 sequences, roughly 4.5% of them singletons. The material was CD45RA+ CD4+ T cells from PBMCs, pooled from several time points, obtained from a donor given antiretroviral therapy, either interrupted or continuous. The subset is: naive CD4+ CD45RA+ CD45RO- T cells. These receptor sequences come from a pool of human donors with HIV.

This clonotype was counted ten times or more. The V gene is TRBV20-1, the J gene TRBJ1-2; D is perhaps TRBD1 (5 bases). Germline V CDR1 and CDR2: DFQATT, SNEGSKA (reference sequence). The CDR3 has 13 residues. V lost 2 bases to trimming and J lost 5 bases, with 12 bases between them. CDR3 loop: CSARLQDTYGYTF. CDR3 nucleotides: TGCAGTGCTAGATTACAGGATACGTATGGCTACACCTTC.

This clonotype was recorded a few times. The J gene is TRBJ1-5, the V gene TRBV30; 7 bases match TRBD1. CDR1 and CDR2 (germline): GTSNPN, SVGIG (reference sequence). The V gene end was trimmed by 0 bases and the J gene end by 7 bases; junction bases not matched to a gene: 3. The CDR3 has 13 amino acids. This CDR3 is CAWSVGDRQPQHF. In DNA, the CDR3 is TGTGCCTGGAGTGTAGGGGACAGACAGCCCCAGCATTTT.

This clonotype was seen at least ten times. This chain's CDR3 is CASSLGNSYEQYF. CDR3 nucleotides: TGTGCCAGCAGCCTCGGGAACTCCTACGAGCAGTACTTC. The chain couples TRBV3-1 to TRBJ2-7; TRBD2 might be the D (5 bases). The CDR3 has 13 amino acids. The V end lost 4 bases, the J end lost 0 bases, and 7 bases lay between the germline ends. Germline V gene sequence: CDR1 LGHDT, CDR2 YNNKEL (reference sequence).

The rearrangement joins TRBV2 to TRBJ2-4; D call uncertain. The V end lost 7 bases, the J end lost 9 bases, and 10 bases lay between the germline ends. This CDR3 is built from 11 residues. Germline V gene data show CDR1 as SNHLY and CDR2 as FYNNEI. Written as DNA, the CDR3 is TGTGCCAGCACTAGATCGGGCATTCAGTACTTC. Translation gives CASTRSGIQYF.

This clonotype has more than one count but fewer than ten. This rearrangement joins TRBV5-1 to TRBJ1-2; no clear D. Trimming removed 8 bases from V and 5 bases from J, with 16 bases in between. The CDR3 is 13 residues long. Germline V gene data show CDR1 as SGHRS and CDR2 as YFSETQ. In nucleotides, the CDR3 is TGCGCCAGTACACCGGACCCTTTATATGGCTACACCTTC. This codes for CASTPDPLYGYTF.

This clonotype was observed at least ten times. The chain is built from TRBV18 and TRBJ2-5, with 8 bases that match TRBD1. Trimming cost V 5 bases and J 4 bases; bases outside gene matches: 12. The CDR3 has 16 residues. In germline, CDR1 is KGHSH, CDR2 LQKENI. The CDR3 DNA follows: TGTGCCAGCTCATGGCGGACAGGGTCGACAAGAGAGACCCAGTACTTC. Translating it yields CASSWRTGSTRETQYF.

Ten or more counts support this clonotype. The rearrangement links TRBV20-1 to TRBJ1-3; possibly TRBD1 for D (6 bases). This CDR3 is 14 amino acids long. Germline loops: CDR1 DFQATT, CDR2 SNEGSKA (reference sequence). Between the trimmed V and J ends, which lost 5 bases and 4 bases, there was a span of 15 bases. The CDR3 DNA is TGCAGTGCTGGAGCGGGGGCGAAAGGAAACACCATATATTTT. It codes for CSAGAGAKGNTIYF.

The chain is built from TRBV6-1 and TRBJ1-4; D gene unclear. The CDR3 is made up of 16 amino acids. The germline V gene encodes CDR1 MNHNS and CDR2 SASEGT. V lost 2 bases, J lost 8 bases, and 18 bases lay in between. This chain's CDR3 is CASSEWEDPPREKLFF. CDR3 nucleotides: TGTGCCAGCAGTGAATGGGAGGACCCACCACGGGAAAAACTGTTTTTT.

This clonotype was found once. A much larger clone is a single base away; this may be a read error. The rearrangement uses TRBV28 and TRBJ2-2, with 8 positions matching TRBD1. The CDR3 is 15 residues long. V was pared by 3 bases and J by 4 bases, with 4 bases of the junction left unmatched. CDR1 and CDR2 from the germline V gene are MDHEN and SYDVKM. The CDR3 here is CASSFPQGGTGELFF. CDR3 sequence (DNA): TGTGCCAGCAGTTTCCCACAGGGGGGCACCGGGGAGCTGTTTTTT.

This clonotype was counted ten times or more. The gene calls are TRBV5-1 and TRBJ2-1, with unresolved D. The CDR3 totals 14 residues. The germline V gene encodes CDR1 SGHRS and CDR2 YFSETQ. The V gene lost 2 bases and the J gene lost 5 bases, with 11 bases spanning the gap. CDR3 coding DNA: TGCGCCAGCAGCTTCGTGGGGTCAGACAATGAGCAGTTCTTC. Its protein is CASSFVGSDNEQFF.

V and J are TRBV20-1 and TRBJ2-3; the match to TRBD2 covers 10 bases. The CDR3 has 18 residues. The V gene end was trimmed by 5 bases and the J gene end by 0 bases; junction bases not matched to a gene: 14. Germline V gene data show CDR1 as DFQATT and CDR2 as SNEGSKA (reference sequence). CDR3 region: CSALPLAGALSSTDTQYF. CDR3 sequence (DNA): TGCAGTGCTCTCCCTCTAGCGGGGGCCCTATCTAGCACAGATACGCAGTATTTT.

CDR3 in amino acids: CASSTLRGGLEQFF. The DNA of the CDR3 is TGTGCCAGTAGTACCCTCCGAGGGGGCCTTGAGCAGTTCTTC. This chain joins TRBV19 and TRBJ2-1, with TRBD1 matching over 7 bases. Germline-derived CDR1 and CDR2 are LNHDA and SQIVND (reference sequence). V was pared by 4 bases and J by 9 bases, with 9 bases of the junction left unmatched. The CDR3 is 14 residues long.

This clonotype has only a few counts. This chain joins TRBV19 and TRBJ1-2; D gene unclear. This CDR3 is built from 12 residues. V shed 10 bases and J shed 7 bases, with 16 bases lying between them. Germline CDR1 reads LNHDA; CDR2 reads SQIVND (reference sequence). CDR3 amino acids: CATAPHASGYTF. CDR3 sequence (DNA): TGTGCCACCGCCCCGCATGCCTCTGGCTACACCTTC.

This clonotype was counted many times. This chain links TRBV7-9 with TRBJ2-2; D is unclear. In germline, CDR1 is SEHNR, CDR2 FQNEAQ (reference sequence). With 2 bases removed from V and 7 bases from J, the gap between germline ends came to 5 bases. The CDR3 is made up of 12 amino acids. In nucleotides, the CDR3 is TGTGCCAGCAGCTTACCGAACGGGGAGCTGTTTTTT. Translating it yields CASSLPNGELFF.

This clonotype was counted at least ten times. Here the CDR3 reads CSARPHDSYNEQFF. The CDR3, as DNA: TGCAGTGCTAGACCCCACGACAGCTACAATGAGCAGTTCTTC. V usage is TRBV20-1 and J usage is TRBJ2-1, with D possibly being TRBD1 (5 bases). Germline V CDR1 and CDR2: DFQATT, SNEGSKA (reference sequence). V gave up 2 bases and J gave up 3 bases, with 11 bases separating them. The CDR3 runs 14 residues.